This T cell receptor (beta chain) was observed in a study of OX40 agonist ivuxolimab in advanced cancers. General observations from the study: Clonal expansion was seen in CD4+ and CD8+ blood T cells by week 6 at 0.1 to 3.0 mg/kg.

TCRdb's copy holds only in-frame clones and misses some; the assay was immunoSEQ multiplex PCR. The sample holds some 39,000 clones, approximately 90% seen once. Worth noting for this clone: Its antigen is still unknown.

The CDR3 loop spans 16 amino acids. Germline lookup yields CDR1 MNHEY and CDR2 SMNVEV (reference sequence). Unmatched junction bases numbered 2, after V lost 0 bases and J lost 4 bases. It was autoimmune disease history or systemic immunosuppression that excluded patients. The chain joins TRBV27 to TRBJ1-5, with TRBD1 matching 11 bases. This TCR came from an adult with an advanced solid tumor such as melanoma, head and neck, liver or kidney cancer. The sequencing used CD4+ or CD8+ T cells sorted from blood, collected in a trial of the OX40 agonist ivuxolimab. In nucleotides, the CDR3 is TGTGCCAGCAGTTTATCAGGGACAGGGGGGAATCAGCCCCAGCATTTT. Its protein is CASSLSGTGGNQPQHF.